The 25 T cell receptor beta chains below all came from one sample that was sequenced in a study of shared clonotypes between healthy human individuals. TCRdb's table, derived via immunoSEQ multiplex PCR, lists solely in-frame clones and lacks some. The sample yields 2 million to 2.5 million clones, approximately 93% seen once. Sequencing was carried out using naive CD4+ T cells from PBMCs. Subset meaning: CD45RA+ positively selected. The source of these receptors is a man aged 18-30 years in good health. Some clones in this sample may be carry-over from other donors' samples.

The V and J genes are TRBV29-1 and TRBJ2-2; perhaps TRBD2 as D (5 bases). Germline CDR1 is SQVTM and CDR2 is ANQGSEA. V shed 0 bases and J shed 6 bases, with 8 bases lying between them. The CDR3 has 13 residues. For the CDR3, the DNA is TGCAGCGTTGAAGATGGGAGCCCCGGGGAGCTGTTTTTT. It codes for CSVEDGSPGELFF.

This chain links TRBV18 with TRBJ2-5; D is perhaps TRBD2 (5 bases). V was pared by 3 bases and J by 5 bases, with 22 bases between. The germline V gene encodes CDR1 KGHSH and CDR2 LQKENI. The CDR3 length is 17 residues. CDR3 sequence: CASSPYRGMGSRETQYF. CDR3 bases: TGTGCCAGCTCACCCTACCGGGGTATGGGGTCGAGGGAGACCCAGTACTTC.

The chain employs TRBV28 and TRBJ1-5; TRBD1 aligns across 9 bases. Germline CDR1 MDHEN, CDR2 SYDVKM. The V and J ends lost 8 bases and 7 bases, in that order; junction bases with no gene match: 12. CDR3 size: 15 residues. CDR3 amino acids: CASPGGTGPPQPQHF. In DNA form, the CDR3 reads TGTGCCAGCCCTGGCGGGACAGGGCCCCCCCAGCCCCAGCATTTT.

The chain is built from TRBV10-1 and TRBJ2-2; TRBD2 agrees at 9 bases. CDR1 WNHNN and CDR2 SYGVQD come from the germline V gene (reference sequence). Trimming cost V 5 bases and J 1 base; bases outside gene matches: 5. This CDR3 is 16 amino acids long. The CDR3 sequence is CASSNPTSGNTGELFF. The CDR3 DNA is TGCGCCAGCAGTAACCCGACTAGCGGGAACACCGGGGAGCTGTTTTTT.

The chain uses TRBV6-4 and TRBJ1-4, with a possible D match to TRBD1 (5 bases). There are 15 residues in the CDR3. With 0 bases removed from V and 6 bases from J, the gap between germline ends came to 11 bases. The germline V gene has CDR1 MRHNA and CDR2 SNTAGT. CDR3 region: CASSDSRGVDEKLFF. CDR3 nucleotide sequence: TGTGCCAGCAGTGACTCGAGAGGGGTAGATGAAAAACTGTTTTTT.

This clone has a single count. The rearrangement joins TRBV6-5 to TRBJ2-5; D is uncertain. The ends were cut back, 2 bases at V and 1 base at J, with 11 bases in the middle. The CDR3 spans 15 residues. Per the germline V gene, CDR1 is MNHEY and CDR2 is SVGAGI. CDR3 bases: TGTGCCAGCAGTTACACCCTAGAGCTCCAAGAGACCCAGTACTTC. This sequence encodes CASSYTLELQETQYF.

The chain carries TRBV29-1 and TRBJ1-3; maybe TRBD1 (5 bases). Germline CDR1 and CDR2: SQVTM and ANQGSEA. V lost 5 bases to trimming and J lost 5 bases, with 19 bases between them. The CDR3 covers 15 residues. CDR3 residues: CSVCEPGLSRNTIYF. CDR3 DNA sequence: TGCAGCGTTTGTGAACCGGGACTCTCGAGAAACACCATATATTTT.

The genes are TRBV30 and TRBJ2-3; D is possibly TRBD2 (6 bases). CDR3 length equals 14 residues. With 6 bases removed from V and 4 bases from J, the gap between germline ends came to 17 bases. Germline V gene data show CDR1 as GTSNPN and CDR2 as SVGIG (reference sequence). CDR3 in amino acids: CACRRLGGADTQYF. In DNA form, the CDR3 reads TGTGCCTGCCGTCGGCTGGGGGGAGCAGATACGCAGTATTTT.

The V call is TRBV28, the J call TRBJ2-5; 10 bases are a match to TRBD1. Germline CDR1 reads MDHEN; CDR2 reads SYDVKM. J was trimmed by 5 bases and V by 6 bases; bases with no gene match: 12. This CDR3 contains 16 residues. The CDR3 is CASRTNRDRGQETQYF. Here the CDR3 DNA reads TGTGCCAGCAGAACCAACCGAGACAGGGGGCAGGAGACCCAGTACTTC.

Worth noting for this clone: This sample includes further DNA sequences coding for the same CDR3. The chain uses TRBV19 and TRBJ2-1; D remains unclear. The V gene's germline CDR1 is LNHDA and CDR2 SQIVND (reference sequence). Trimming left V 3 bases short and J 8 bases short, with 8 bases between. This CDR3 region has 12 residues. The CDR3: CASSIFGDEQFF. The CDR3, as DNA: TGTGCCAGTAGTATTTTTGGGGATGAGCAGTTCTTC.

This chain joins TRBV9 and TRBJ2-2; D gene ambiguous. This CDR3 has 15 amino acids. V was clipped by 0 bases and J by 3 bases, with 9 bases between them. Per the germline V gene, CDR1 is SGDLS and CDR2 is YYNGEE. CDR3 loop: CASSVGPAYTGELFF. The CDR3 DNA is TGTGCCAGCAGCGTAGGTCCAGCTTACACCGGGGAGCTGTTTTTT. Using reference TRBV9 and TRBJ2-2 for the parts outside the CDR3, the full variable domain is DSGVTQTPKHLITATGQRVTLRCSPRSGDLSVYWYQQSLDQGLQFLIQYYNGEERAKGNILERFSAQQFPDLHSELNLSSLELGDSALYFCASSVGPAYTGELFFGEGSRLTVL.

This clone was observed a single time. The gene calls are TRBV7-9 and TRBJ2-3; 8 nucleotides match TRBD1. Trimming at V came to 3 bases and at J to 3 bases, leaving 11 bases not matched to a gene. The CDR3 extends over 17 amino acids. Germline V gene sequence: CDR1 SEHNR, CDR2 FQNEAQ (reference sequence). CDR3 protein: CASSFASARGLTDTQYF. CDR3 DNA: TGTGCCAGCAGCTTCGCCAGCGCCAGGGGGCTTACAGATACGCAGTATTTT.

CDR3 amino acids: CASSLASENIQYF. Written as DNA, the CDR3 is TGTGCCAGCAGCTTAGCCAGCGAAAACATTCAGTACTTC. The chain carries TRBV7-2 and TRBJ2-4, with no clear D. Germline V gene data show CDR1 as SGHTA and CDR2 as FQGNSA. The V gene lost 0 bases and the J gene lost 5 bases, with 5 bases spanning the gap. The CDR3 is made up of 13 amino acids.

The V gene is TRBV28, the J gene TRBJ1-2; no firm D call. Germline V gives CDR1 MDHEN, CDR2 SYDVKM. This CDR3 spans 13 amino acids. The V gene lost 7 bases and the J gene lost 4 bases, with 13 bases spanning the gap. The CDR3 region is CASNSGLTYGYTF. The CDR3 DNA reads as TGTGCCAGCAATTCAGGACTGACCTATGGCTACACCTTC.

The rearrangement uses TRBV6-1 and TRBJ2-5, with 14 positions matching TRBD2. V lost 7 bases to trimming and J lost 3 bases; unmatched junction nucleotides: 4. CDR1 is MNHNS and CDR2 is SASEGT in the germline V gene. The length of the CDR3 is 15 residues. As DNA, the CDR3 is TGTGCCAGCATTTCGGGACTAGCGGGAGAAGAGACCCAGTACTTC. Translating gives CASISGLAGEETQYF.

The chain combines TRBV7-8 with TRBJ1-5, with a tentative D call TRBD1 (5 bases). Germline values: CDR1 SGHVS, CDR2 FQNEAQ. There are 14 residues in the CDR3. The ends were cut back, 5 bases at V and 6 bases at J, with 14 bases in the middle. In nucleotides, the CDR3 is TGTGCCAGCAGCCTGGGACCGCTCAGTCAGCCCCAGCATTTT. Encoded protein: CASSLGPLSQPQHF.

CDR3 sequence: CASSLWNPYEQYF. CDR3 bases: TGTGCCAGCAGCTTGTGGAATCCCTACGAGCAGTACTTC. V gene TRBV5-8 combines with J gene TRBJ2-7; the D is unclear. CDR1 and CDR2 from the germline V gene are SGHTS and YDEGEE. Trimming removed 1 base from V and 2 bases from J, with 7 bases in between. This CDR3 has 13 amino acids. The entire variable domain, with the rest obtained from reference TRBV5-8 and TRBJ2-7, is as follows: EAGVTQSPTHLIKTRGQQATLRCSPISGHTSVYWYQQALGLGLQFLLWYDEGEERNRGNFPPRFSGRQFPNYSSELNVNALELEDSALYLCASSLWNPYEQYFGPGTRLTVT.

The rearrangement links TRBV7-8 to TRBJ1-1; D not resolved. This CDR3 is built from 16 residues. Germline CDR1 SGHVS, CDR2 FQNEAQ. V shed 1 base and J shed 4 bases, with 16 bases lying between them. In DNA, the CDR3 is TGTGCCAGCAGCTTAGTCGGCGCCCGGGTAGGCACTGAAGCTTTCTTT. Translated: CASSLVGARVGTEAFF.

V gene TRBV6-1 combines with J gene TRBJ2-1, with a tentative D call TRBD2 (5 bases). The CDR3 covers 13 residues. Trimming removed 8 bases from V and 0 bases from J, with 8 bases in between. Germline CDR1 and CDR2: MNHNS and SASEGT. The CDR3 DNA reads TGTGCCAGCGCGGACTTCTCCTACAATGAGCAGTTCTTC. As protein: CASADFSYNEQFF.

The chain uses TRBV19 and TRBJ2-4; D might be TRBD2 (6 bases). This CDR3 has 13 residues. Germline CDR1 LNHDA, CDR2 SQIVND (reference sequence). V dropped 3 bases and J dropped 7 bases, with 10 bases sitting between them. Here the CDR3 DNA reads TGTGCCAGTAGTATGGACCGGGGGAACATTCAGTACTTC. Translation: CASSMDRGNIQYF. Combining the CDR3 with reference TRBV19 and TRBJ2-4 gives the whole variable domain DGGITQSPKYLFRKEGQNVTLSCEQNLNHDAMYWYRQDPGQGLRLIYYSQIVNDFQKGDIAEGYSVSREKKESFPLTVTSAQKNPTAFYLCASSMDRGNIQYFGAGTRLSVL.

The rearrangement uses TRBV30 and TRBJ2-5; D unclear. CDR3 length: 13 residues. The V end was cut by 2 bases, the J end by 5 bases, with 12 bases between. CDR1 and CDR2 (germline): GTSNPN, SVGIG (reference sequence). CDR3 sequence reads: CAWSKNSRETQYF. The DNA of the CDR3 is TGTGCCTGGAGTAAAAACAGCAGGGAGACCCAGTACTTC.

In nucleotides, the CDR3 is TGTGCCAGCAGTCACCGGACAGGGGCGACCTACGAGCAGTACTTC. Protein sequence: CASSHRTGATYEQYF. The rearrangement uses TRBV28 and TRBJ2-7; TRBD1 matches at 9 bases. The CDR3 contains 15 residues. Germline assignment: CDR1 MDHEN and CDR2 SYDVKM. V lost 5 bases to trimming and J lost 2 bases; unmatched junction nucleotides: 7.

The genes are TRBV10-3 and TRBJ1-3; 9 bases are shared with TRBD1. The CDR3 length is 14 residues. V was pared by 7 bases and J by 2 bases, with 3 bases of the junction left unmatched. CDR1 is ENHRY, CDR2 SYGVKD, per germline. CDR3 bases: TGTGCCATCACCCGGGACAGGGCTGGAAACACCATATATTTT. This codes for CAITRDRAGNTIYF.

This clone is a singleton in its sample. This chain uses TRBV29-1 with TRBJ2-1; TRBD2 matches 8 bases. Losses at the gene ends were 7 bases for V and 2 bases for J; bases not matched to a gene: 7. Germline CDR1 and CDR2: SQVTM and ANQGSEA. This CDR3 is 14 amino acids long. The CDR3 is CSGQGLVTYNEQFF. CDR3 DNA sequence: TGCAGCGGCCAGGGACTAGTAACCTACAATGAGCAGTTCTTC.

This clone is a singleton in its sample. The gene calls are TRBV15 and TRBJ2-7, with 7 bases aligning to TRBD2. After removal of 5 bases from V and 3 bases from J, the junction contained 10 bases not matched to a gene. The CDR3 covers 15 residues. Germline V gives CDR1 LNHNV, CDR2 YYDKDF (reference sequence). As DNA, the CDR3 is TGTGCCACCAGCCCATCCGGACTAGTTTACTACGAGCAGTACTTC. Its translation is CATSPSGLVYYEQYF.